The 25 T cell receptor beta chains below come from one sample, sequenced in a study of OX40 agonist ivuxolimab in advanced cancers. Generated by immunoSEQ multiplex PCR, the TCRdb table keeps only in-frame clones and is missing some. The sample yields approximately 82,000 clones, around nine tenths seen once. Here the sequenced sample was CD4+ or CD8+ T cells sorted from blood, taken in a trial of the OX40 agonist ivuxolimab. These receptors came from an adult with an advanced solid tumor such as melanoma, head and neck, liver or kidney cancer.

This clone was observed a few times. The V call is TRBV7-2, the J call TRBJ1-2; 7 bases map to TRBD1. The CDR3 is made up of 14 amino acids. J gave up 6 bases and V 5 bases, and 9 bases lay outside the gene matches. The germline gives CDR1 SGHTA, CDR2 FQGNSA. CDR3 loop: CASSPTDRANGYTF. CDR3 in DNA: TGTGCCAGCAGCCCGACCGACAGGGCCAATGGCTACACCTTC.

The CDR3 spells CASRLGYRDSWYGYTF. CDR3 nucleotide sequence: TGTGCCAGTAGACTCGGTTACCGGGACAGTTGGTATGGCTACACCTTC. This chain joins TRBV19 and TRBJ1-2; 7 bases map to TRBD1. Looked up from germline, CDR1 is LNHDA and CDR2 is SQIVND (reference sequence). V shed 6 bases, J shed 5 bases, and the junction held 15 bases outside the gene matches. This CDR3 spans 16 amino acids. The full variable domain, in which reference TRBV19 and TRBJ1-2 provide the parts outside the CDR3, is DGGITQSPKYLFRKEGQNVTLSCEQNLNHDAMYWYRQDPGQGLRLIYYSQIVNDFQKGDIAEGYSVSREKKESFPLTVTSAQKNPTAFYLCASRLGYRDSWYGYTFGSGTRLTVV.

This chain joins TRBV6-1 and TRBJ1-5; no reliable D call. V was pared by 7 bases and J by 4 bases, with 14 bases between. This CDR3 comprises 14 residues. Germline-derived CDR1 and CDR2 are MNHNS and SASEGT. CDR3 sequence (DNA): TGTGCCAGCATAAATCCAGCGGGGAATCAGCCCCAGCATTTT. Translation gives CASINPAGNQPQHF.

V gene TRBV29-1 combines with J gene TRBJ1-4; 9 nucleotides line up with TRBD1. The V and J ends lost 7 bases and 8 bases, in that order; junction bases with no gene match: 8. The CDR3 is 13 residues long. Germline V gives CDR1 SQVTM, CDR2 ANQGSEA. CDR3 sequence reads: CSARQGGREKLFF. The CDR3 nucleotides are TGCAGCGCTCGACAGGGGGGTCGGGAAAAACTGTTTTTT.

The V call is TRBV5-1, the J call TRBJ2-5, with TRBD2 identical over 8 bases. There are 18 residues in the CDR3. Per the germline V gene, CDR1 is SGHRS and CDR2 is YFSETQ. Losses at the gene ends were 0 bases for V and 5 bases for J; bases not matched to a gene: 15. The CDR3 loop reads CASSLGLAGSGLGETQYF. Here the CDR3 DNA reads TGCGCCAGCAGCTTGGGGCTAGCGGGTTCCGGCCTTGGGGAGACCCAGTACTTC.

The chain is built from TRBV10-3 and TRBJ2-7; 7 bases map to TRBD1. Germline CDR1 ENHRY, CDR2 SYGVKD. The CDR3 is made up of 12 amino acids. J gave up 3 bases and V 6 bases, and 2 bases lay outside the gene matches. CDR3 DNA: TGTGCCATCAGCCGGGACAGCTACGAGCAGTACTTC. Translating gives CAISRDSYEQYF.

This rearrangement joins TRBV6-1 to TRBJ1-6; TRBD1 matches at 7 bases. CDR1 is MNHNS, CDR2 SASEGT, per germline. This CDR3 contains 19 residues. V shed 2 bases, J shed 5 bases, and the junction held 15 bases outside the gene matches. The CDR3 nucleotides are TGTGCCAGCAGTGAAAATGAGGAGGGGGCCCCCCAGAATAATTCACCCCTCCACTTT. As protein: CASSENEEGAPQNNSPLHF.

The J gene is TRBJ1-3, the V gene TRBV11-3; D perhaps matches TRBD1 (6 bases). The CDR3 runs 15 residues. Germline V gene lookup returns CDR1 SGHNT and CDR2 YENEEA. The V end was cut by 6 bases, the J end by 2 bases, with 14 bases between. In DNA, the CDR3 is TGTGCCAGCAGAAGGGGGGCTTCTCCTGGAAACACCATATATTTT. Amino acid sequence: CASRRGASPGNTIYF.

V gene TRBV5-1 combines with J gene TRBJ1-4; D is possibly TRBD1 (5 bases). The CDR3 runs to 15 residues. Germline V gives CDR1 SGHRS, CDR2 YFSETQ. The V and J ends lost 7 bases and 0 bases respectively, with 13 bases between them. CDR3 protein: CASVRDSPTNEKLFF. The CDR3 nucleotides are TGCGCCAGCGTGCGGGACTCACCAACTAATGAAAAACTGTTTTTT.

The chain links TRBV5-1 to TRBJ2-3, with 9 bases that match TRBD2. This CDR3 region has 14 residues. V trimming: 4 bases; J trimming: 3 bases; junction bases outside the gene matches: 3. CDR1 and CDR2 from the germline V gene are SGHRS and YFSETQ. CDR3 sequence reads: CASSTGLATDTQYF. In DNA, the CDR3 is TGCGCCAGCAGCACGGGACTAGCAACAGATACGCAGTATTTT.

The J gene is TRBJ2-5, the V gene TRBV5-1, with 7 bases identical to TRBD1. V was clipped by 4 bases and J by 1 base; unmatched bases: 4. CDR1 and CDR2 (germline): SGHRS, YFSETQ. The CDR3 is 14 amino acids. The DNA of the CDR3 is TGCGCCAGCAGCCCGGGACAGCCCCAAGAGACCCAGTACTTC. This sequence encodes CASSPGQPQETQYF.

The genes are TRBV19 and TRBJ2-6, with TRBD1 as a possible D gene (5 bases). The CDR3 extends over 15 amino acids. Germline assignment: CDR1 LNHDA and CDR2 SQIVND (reference sequence). Trimming took off 3 bases at V and 3 bases at J, with 9 bases between the two ends. CDR3 residues: CASSIFRDGANVLTF. The CDR3 nucleotides are TGTGCCAGTAGTATTTTCAGGGATGGGGCCAACGTCCTGACTTTC.

V is TRBV5-1 and J is TRBJ1-5; D may be TRBD1 (6 bases). The CDR3 covers 14 residues. Trimming cost V 4 bases and J 3 bases, with 11 bases left between them. The germline CDR1 and CDR2 sequences are SGHRS and YFSETQ. The CDR3 spells CASSLDSSNQPQHF. The CDR3 DNA sequence: TGCGCCAGCAGCCTGGACAGCTCCAATCAGCCCCAGCATTTT.

The chain is built from TRBV28 and TRBJ1-2; no clear D gene. The CDR3 length is 14 residues. Per the germline V gene, CDR1 is MDHEN and CDR2 is SYDVKM. Trimming left V 5 bases short and J 2 bases short, with 12 bases between. The DNA of the CDR3 is TGTGCCAGCAGTCCCAATACAGTGAACTATGGCTACACCTTC. Protein sequence: CASSPNTVNYGYTF.

V and J are TRBV30 and TRBJ1-6; TRBD1 matches at 12 bases. Trimming at V came to 0 bases and at J to 12 bases, leaving 3 bases not matched to a gene. CDR3 length: 14 residues. CDR1 and CDR2 from the germline V gene are GTSNPN and SVGIG (reference sequence). The CDR3 nucleotides read TGTGCCTGGAGTGTAGGGACAGGGGGCTTACCCCTCCACTTT. Encoded protein: CAWSVGTGGLPLHF. The full variable domain, rest sourced from reference TRBV30 and TRBJ1-6, is SQTIHQWPATLVQPVGSPLSLECTVEGTSNPNLYWYRQAAGRGLQLLFYSVGIGQISSEVPQNLSASRPQDRQFILSSKKLLLSDSGFYLCAWSVGTGGLPLHFGNGTRLTVT.

The chain recombines TRBV4-1 with TRBJ1-1; tentative D call: TRBD1 (6 bases). Trimming stripped 0 bases from V and 1 base from J, with 15 bases between. The CDR3 runs 17 residues. Germline CDR1 reads MGHRA; CDR2 reads YSYEKL. CDR3 protein: CASSQDPLPGANTEAFF. The CDR3 coding sequence is TGCGCCAGCAGCCAAGATCCACTGCCGGGGGCGAACACTGAAGCTTTCTTT.

This chain's CDR3 is CAISDGANYNEQFF. CDR3 DNA sequence: TGTGCCATCAGTGACGGGGCTAACTACAATGAGCAGTTCTTC. The chain is built from TRBV10-3 and TRBJ2-1; possibly TRBD1 or TRBD2 for D (5 bases each). The germline V and J ends were trimmed by 3 bases and 3 bases, with 9 bases remaining between them. The CDR3 is 14 residues long. Germline CDR1 and CDR2: ENHRY and SYGVKD.

The gene calls are TRBV11-3 and TRBJ2-1; no definite D call. CDR3 length: 13 residues. Trimming took off 1 base at V and 6 bases at J, with 7 bases between the two ends. The germline gives CDR1 SGHNT, CDR2 YENEEA. CDR3 nucleotides: TGTGCCAGCAGCTTAGTAGTCCCCAATGAGCAGTTCTTC. This translates into CASSLVVPNEQFF.

The gene calls are TRBV7-3 and TRBJ2-1; tentative D call: TRBD1 (6 bases). CDR1 SGHTA and CDR2 FQGTGA come from the germline V gene. The ends were cut back, 2 bases at V and 2 bases at J, with 10 bases in the middle. The CDR3 has 15 amino acids. CDR3 sequence: CASSLLGAAYNEQFF. CDR3 sequence (DNA): TGTGCCAGCAGCTTATTGGGGGCAGCCTACAATGAGCAGTTCTTC.

This chain links TRBV6-5 with TRBJ2-1; D may be TRBD1 (5 bases). Trimming cost V 1 base and J 6 bases, with 7 bases left between them. CDR1 is MNHEY and CDR2 is SVGAGI in the germline V gene. The CDR3 covers 13 residues. The CDR3 DNA reads TGTGCCAGCAGTTACTGGCAGGGCAATGAGCAGTTCTTC. Amino acid sequence: CASSYWQGNEQFF.

The chain is built from TRBV7-3 and TRBJ2-1, with D uncertain. The V end lost 5 bases, the J end lost 5 bases, and 10 bases lay between the germline ends. The germline V gene has CDR1 SGHTA and CDR2 FQGTGA. The CDR3 spans 13 residues. The CDR3 sequence is CASSQNTDNEQFF. The CDR3 DNA is TGTGCCAGCAGCCAAAATACTGACAATGAGCAGTTCTTC.

The rearrangement joins TRBV28 to TRBJ1-5, with D unresolved. V lost 7 bases and J 7 bases, leaving 23 bases between the germline ends. The CDR3 runs to 16 residues. CDR1 and CDR2 (germline): MDHEN, SYDVKM. CDR3 coding DNA: TGTGCCAGCATGTGGGGAGAAGAAGGATCGCCGCAGCCCCAGCATTTT. Protein: CASMWGEEGSPQPQHF.

The CDR3 region has the DNA TGTGCCAGTGTGAAGTCTGGGGCCAACGTCCTGACTTTC. This gives the protein CASVKSGANVLTF. The gene calls are TRBV6-5 and TRBJ2-6; no clear D gene. This CDR3 region has 13 residues. V gave up 9 bases and J gave up 1 base, with 7 bases separating them. Germline V gene data show CDR1 as MNHEY and CDR2 as SVGAGI.

The gene calls are TRBV15 and TRBJ1-1; 7 bases are a match to TRBD1. The CDR3 runs 14 residues. V was clipped by 1 base and J by 6 bases; unmatched bases: 5. Germline CDR1 LNHNV, CDR2 YYDKDF (reference sequence). DNA of the CDR3: TGTGCCACCAGCAGAGGCGGACAGGCCCCTGAAGCTTTCTTT. Translated, it gives CATSRGGQAPEAFF.

V usage is TRBV30 and J usage is TRBJ1-1; no definite D call. Trimming pared 2 bases from V and 8 bases from J, leaving 9 bases between. CDR1 and CDR2 from the germline V gene are GTSNPN and SVGIG (reference sequence). The CDR3 is 11 amino acids. The CDR3: CAWSLRIEAFF. CDR3 DNA sequence: TGTGCCTGGAGTCTCAGGATCGAAGCTTTCTTT.